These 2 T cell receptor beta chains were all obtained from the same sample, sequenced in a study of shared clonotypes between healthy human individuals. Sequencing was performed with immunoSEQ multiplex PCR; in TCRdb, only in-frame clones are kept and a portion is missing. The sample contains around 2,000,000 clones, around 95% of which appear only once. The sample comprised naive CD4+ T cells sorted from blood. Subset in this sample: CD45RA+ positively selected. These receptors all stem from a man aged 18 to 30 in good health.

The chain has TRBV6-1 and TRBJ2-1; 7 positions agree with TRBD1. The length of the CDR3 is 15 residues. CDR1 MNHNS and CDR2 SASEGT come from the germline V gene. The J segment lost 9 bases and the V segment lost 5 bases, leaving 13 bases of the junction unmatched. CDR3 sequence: CASSKGGSLQAEQFF. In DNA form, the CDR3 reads TGTGCCAGCAGTAAAGGGGGCAGTCTACAAGCTGAGCAGTTCTTC.

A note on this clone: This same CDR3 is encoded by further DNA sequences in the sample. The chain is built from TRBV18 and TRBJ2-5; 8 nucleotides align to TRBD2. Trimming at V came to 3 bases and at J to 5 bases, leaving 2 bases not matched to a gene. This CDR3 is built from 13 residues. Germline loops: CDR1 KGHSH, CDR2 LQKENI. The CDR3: CASSPTSAETQYF. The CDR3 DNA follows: TGTGCCAGCTCACCGACTAGCGCGGAGACCCAGTACTTC.